This section outlines one TCR beta chain sequence together with its context. Its antigen is not known. These data are taken from a study of T cell responses to AZD1222 COVID-19 vaccine. Sequencing was performed with immunoSEQ multiplex PCR; in TCRdb, only in-frame clones are kept and a portion is missing. The sample has some 79,000 clones, around three quarters seen once; the top ten hold 47%. Study findings and constraints: Donors, mostly white British, included more females; clonal diversity was possibly underestimated. The reported proportion of spike-specific TCRs targeting unmutated variant regions was nearly half. After two AZD1222 doses, spike-specific TCR breadth and depth rose versus day 0.

Second doses that came at about 4 or about 12 weeks were put together. Trimming cost V 8 bases and J 1 base, with 14 bases left between them. The CDR3 length is 14 residues. Germline lookup yields CDR1 LNHDA and CDR2 SQIVND (reference sequence). The gene calls are TRBV19 and TRBJ1-2; tentative D call: TRBD1 (6 bases). The source of this sequence is an adult who received the AZD1222 COVID-19 vaccine. The sequencing here drew on peripheral blood, taken 28 days after the second AZD1222 dose. The CDR3: CASRQDSLNYGYTF. The CDR3 DNA is TGTGCCAGTCGACAGGATTCACTTAACTATGGCTACACCTTC.